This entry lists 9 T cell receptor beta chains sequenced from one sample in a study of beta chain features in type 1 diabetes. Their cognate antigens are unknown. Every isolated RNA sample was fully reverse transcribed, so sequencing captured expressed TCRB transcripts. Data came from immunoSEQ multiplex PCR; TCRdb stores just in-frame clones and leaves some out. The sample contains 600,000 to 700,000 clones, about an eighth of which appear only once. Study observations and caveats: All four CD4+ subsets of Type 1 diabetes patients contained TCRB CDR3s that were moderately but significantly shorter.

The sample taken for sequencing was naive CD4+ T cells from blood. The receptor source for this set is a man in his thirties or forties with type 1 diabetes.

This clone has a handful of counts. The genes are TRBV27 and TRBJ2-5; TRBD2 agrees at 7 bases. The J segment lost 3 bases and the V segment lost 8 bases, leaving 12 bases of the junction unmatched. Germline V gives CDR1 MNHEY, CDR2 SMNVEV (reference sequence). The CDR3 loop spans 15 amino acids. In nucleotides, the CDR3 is TGTGCCAGCTCCCGTTCGGAGGCGGGGGAAGAGACCCAGTACTTC. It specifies CASSRSEAGEETQYF.

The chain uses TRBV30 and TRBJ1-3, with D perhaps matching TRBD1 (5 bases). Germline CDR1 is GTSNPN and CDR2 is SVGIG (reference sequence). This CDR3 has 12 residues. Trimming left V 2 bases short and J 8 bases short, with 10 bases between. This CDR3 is CAWSSGRDTIYF. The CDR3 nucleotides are TGTGCCTGGAGTTCAGGGAGGGACACCATATATTTT.

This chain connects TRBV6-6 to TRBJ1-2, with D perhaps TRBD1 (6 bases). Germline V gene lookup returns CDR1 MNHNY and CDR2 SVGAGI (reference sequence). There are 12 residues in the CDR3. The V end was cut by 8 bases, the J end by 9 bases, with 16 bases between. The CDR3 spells CASSPGGSSYTF. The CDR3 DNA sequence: TGTGCCAGCTCCCCCGGGGGCAGTAGCTACACCTTC.

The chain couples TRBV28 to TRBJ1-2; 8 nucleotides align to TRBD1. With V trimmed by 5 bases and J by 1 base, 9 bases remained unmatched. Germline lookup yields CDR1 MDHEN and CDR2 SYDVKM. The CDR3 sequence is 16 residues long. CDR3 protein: CASSSLGTGVNYGYTF. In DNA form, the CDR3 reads TGTGCCAGCAGTAGTCTAGGGACAGGAGTTAACTATGGCTACACCTTC.

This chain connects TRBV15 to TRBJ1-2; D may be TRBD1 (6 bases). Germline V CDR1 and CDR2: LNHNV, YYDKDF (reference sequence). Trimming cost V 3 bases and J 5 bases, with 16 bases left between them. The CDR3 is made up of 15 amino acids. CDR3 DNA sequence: TGTGCCACCAGCAGCAACAGGGTACTTAGGTATGGCTACACCTTC. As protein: CATSSNRVLRYGYTF.

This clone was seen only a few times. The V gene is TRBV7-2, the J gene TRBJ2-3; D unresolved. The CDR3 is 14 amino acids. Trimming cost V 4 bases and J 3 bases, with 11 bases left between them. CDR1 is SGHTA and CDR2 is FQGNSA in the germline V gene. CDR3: CASSSGPETDTQYF. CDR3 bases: TGTGCCAGCAGCTCCGGGCCAGAAACAGATACGCAGTATTTT. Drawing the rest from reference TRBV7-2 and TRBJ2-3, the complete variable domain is GAGVSQSPSNKVTEKGKDVELRCDPISGHTALYWYRQSLGQGLEFLIYFQGNSAPDKSGLPSDRFSAERTGGSVSTLTIQRTQQEDSAVYLCASSSGPETDTQYFGPGTRLTVL.

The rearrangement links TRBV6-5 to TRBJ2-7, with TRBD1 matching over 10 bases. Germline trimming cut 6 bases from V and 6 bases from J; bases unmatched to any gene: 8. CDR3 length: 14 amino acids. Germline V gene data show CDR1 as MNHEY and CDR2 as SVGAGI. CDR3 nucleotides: TGTGCCAGCAGCTCCGGGACAGGGGTCTCCGAGCAGTACTTC. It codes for CASSSGTGVSEQYF.

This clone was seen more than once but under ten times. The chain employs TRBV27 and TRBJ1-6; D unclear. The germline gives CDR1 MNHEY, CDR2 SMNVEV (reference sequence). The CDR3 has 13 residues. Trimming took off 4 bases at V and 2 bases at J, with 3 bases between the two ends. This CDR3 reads CASSSPYNSPLHF. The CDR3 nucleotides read TGTGCCAGCAGTTCTCCCTATAATTCACCCCTCCACTTT.

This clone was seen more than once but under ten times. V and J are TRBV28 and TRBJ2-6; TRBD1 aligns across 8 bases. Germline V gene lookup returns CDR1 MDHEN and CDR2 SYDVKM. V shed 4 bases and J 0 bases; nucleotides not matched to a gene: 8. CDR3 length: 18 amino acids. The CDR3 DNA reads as TGTGCCAGCAGTTCAGCCGGGACAGGCTACTCTGGGGCCAACGTCCTGACTTTC. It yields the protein CASSSAGTGYSGANVLTF.